The 26 T cell receptor beta chains in this list originate from one sample, sequenced in a study of cytomegalovirus exposure and HLA in healthy donors (dated 2017 in TCRdb). The library was produced with the immunoSEQ multiplex PCR assay. A mixture of 60 forward primers for TCR Vbeta segments and 13 reverse primers for TCR Jbeta segments was used in the multiplex PCR. TCRdb obtained this table from immuneACCESS and retained in-frame rearrangements with V and J assigned. These tables miss some clones; where compared with another copy, unresolved V genes account for less than half of the shortfall, and the remainder is unexplained. The sample table records about 150,000 clones; approximately 79% of these occur just once. Clones ranked in the top ten supply about 7.1% of the sample. The sample comprised PBMCs. The origin of the receptors is a woman aged 50 to 65 in good health and CMV-seropositive.

The V gene is TRBV30, the J gene TRBJ1-1, with D maybe TRBD1 (5 bases). Deletions cut 1 base from V and 3 bases from J, with 9 bases between. This CDR3 has 13 residues. The germline CDR1 and CDR2 sequences are GTSNPN and SVGIG (reference sequence). CDR3 amino acids: CAWSGQIHTEAFF. The CDR3, as DNA: TGTGCCTGGAGTGGACAGATCCACACTGAAGCTTTCTTT.

The CDR3 region is CASSVGQASTDTQYF. Written as DNA, the CDR3 is TGTGCCAGCAGCGTCGGACAGGCTAGCACAGATACGCAGTATTTT. V is TRBV6-5 and J is TRBJ2-3, with 7 nucleotides matching TRBD1. Germline loops: CDR1 MNHEY, CDR2 SVGAGI. V lost 6 bases, J lost 0 bases, and 6 bases stayed unmatched. The CDR3 is 15 amino acids.

The chain couples TRBV4-1 to TRBJ1-5; 10 positions agree with TRBD1. The CDR3 length is 16 residues. The V and J ends lost 0 bases and 6 bases, in that order; junction bases with no gene match: 5. CDR1 and CDR2 (germline): MGHRA, YSYEKL. CDR3 nucleotides: TGCGCCAGCAGCCAAGACGGGACAGGGGCACGTCAGCCCCAGCATTTT. It yields the protein CASSQDGTGARQPQHF.

This clone was seen a few times. V usage is TRBV19 and J usage is TRBJ2-1; 9 bases are a match to TRBD2. Germline V lookup: CDR1 LNHDA, CDR2 SQIVND (reference sequence). The CDR3 runs to 15 residues. With 4 bases clipped from V and 1 base from J, the junction kept 2 bases outside the gene matches. DNA for the CDR3: TGTGCCAGTAGTAGGACTAGCGTTTCCTACAATGAGCAGTTCTTC. It encodes CASSRTSVSYNEQFF. Full variable domain (rest looked up from reference TRBV19 and TRBJ2-1): DGGITQSPKYLFRKEGQNVTLSCEQNLNHDAMYWYRQDPGQGLRLIYYSQIVNDFQKGDIAEGYSVSREKKESFPLTVTSAQKNPTAFYLCASSRTSVSYNEQFFGPGTRLTVL.

V and J are TRBV7-9 and TRBJ2-7; the match to TRBD2 covers 10 bases. The CDR3 is made up of 16 amino acids. Germline CDR1 SEHNR, CDR2 FQNEAQ (reference sequence). J was trimmed by 2 bases and V by 5 bases; bases with no gene match: 9. This chain's CDR3 is CASSPQRGGPTYEQYF. The CDR3 DNA reads as TGTGCCAGCAGCCCTCAGCGGGGGGGCCCAACCTACGAGCAGTACTTC.

This clone was picked up a small number of times. The gene calls are TRBV6-5 and TRBJ1-6, with D unclear. This CDR3 is 13 amino acids long. Between the trimmed V and J ends, which lost 2 bases and 8 bases, there was a span of 7 bases. Germline CDR1 is MNHEY and CDR2 is SVGAGI. CDR3 DNA sequence: TGTGCCAGCAGTTACGGCGGGGATTCACCCCTCCACTTT. Its protein is CASSYGGDSPLHF.

This clone came up once. V usage is TRBV5-6 and J usage is TRBJ2-1; TRBD2 aligns across 13 bases. J lost 1 base, V lost 2 bases, and 6 bases had no gene match. The CDR3 has 18 residues. Germline V CDR1 and CDR2: SGHDT, YYEEEE. CDR3 nucleotides: TGTGCCAGCAGCTTTCAACTAGCGGGGGGGAGGTCCTACAATGAGCAGTTCTTC. Translating gives CASSFQLAGGRSYNEQFF.

V and J are TRBV4-2 and TRBJ2-3; 10 nucleotides line up with TRBD2. The CDR3 sequence is 19 residues long. CDR1 and CDR2 (germline): LGHNA, YNFKEQ. J lost 4 bases, V lost 2 bases, and 15 bases had no gene match. CDR3 DNA sequence: TGTGCCAGCAGCCAACGCCTCATAGGGAGCGGGGGGGTTGCAGATACGCAGTATTTT. Translation: CASSQRLIGSGGVADTQYF.

V gene TRBV5-8 combines with J gene TRBJ1-2, with a possible D match to TRBD1 (6 bases). V lost 5 bases, J lost 7 bases, and 9 bases lay in between. The CDR3 has 11 residues. CDR1 and CDR2 (germline): SGHTS, YDEGEE. Here the CDR3 DNA reads TGTGCCAGCAGTAACAGGGTTGGCTACACCTTC. Residues: CASSNRVGYTF. The entire variable domain, with the rest obtained from reference TRBV5-8 and TRBJ1-2, is as follows: EAGVTQSPTHLIKTRGQQATLRCSPISGHTSVYWYQQALGLGLQFLLWYDEGEERNRGNFPPRFSGRQFPNYSSELNVNALELEDSALYLCASSNRVGYTFGSGTRLTVV.

This chain connects TRBV13 to TRBJ2-2, with D maybe TRBD1 (6 bases). The germline CDR1 and CDR2 sequences are PRHDT and FYEKMQ (reference sequence). CDR3 length: 14 amino acids. V shed 6 bases and J shed 7 bases, with 15 bases lying between them. For the CDR3, the DNA is TGTGCCAGCAGGGCGCCAACAGGGCTCGGGGAGCTGTTTTTT. Translated: CASRAPTGLGELFF.

V gene TRBV5-4 combines with J gene TRBJ2-6, with D tentatively TRBD2 (6 bases). This CDR3 is 18 amino acids long. The germline CDR1 and CDR2 sequences are SGHNT and YYREEE (reference sequence). With 4 bases removed from V and 4 bases from J, the gap between germline ends came to 21 bases. Here the CDR3 DNA reads TGTGCCAGCAGCCGCCGGTCCCCGGGAGCGGGCGGGGCCAACGTCCTGACTTTC. This sequence encodes CASSRRSPGAGGANVLTF.

A single count supports this clone. The chain combines TRBV4-1 with TRBJ2-6; D is uncertain. Per the germline V gene, CDR1 is MGHRA and CDR2 is YSYEKL. This CDR3 is 17 amino acids long. Trimming shortened V by 0 bases and J by 1 base, and 10 bases separated the two germline ends. The CDR3 nucleotides read TGCGCCAGCAGCCAAGACCCGGCGGAGTCTGGGGCCAACGTCCTGACTTTC. As protein: CASSQDPAESGANVLTF.

This clone was picked up a small number of times. The junction differs from germline at one of its ends, possibly a read error. The chain combines TRBV7-9 with TRBJ1-6, with TRBD1 as a possible D gene (5 bases). CDR1 and CDR2 (germline): SEHNR, FQNEAQ (reference sequence). The CDR3 runs 12 residues. The CDR3 DNA reads as TGTTCCAGCACCGACGGGGGTTCACCCCTCCACTTT. Protein: CSSTDGGSPLHF.

This chain connects TRBV28 to TRBJ2-1; 7 bases match TRBD2. With 7 bases clipped from V and 7 bases from J, the junction kept 10 bases outside the gene matches. The CDR3 runs 14 residues. Germline CDR1 and CDR2: MDHEN and SYDVKM. The CDR3 here is CASTPSVGGNEQFF. CDR3 nucleotide sequence: TGTGCCAGCACCCCCAGCGTCGGGGGGAATGAGCAGTTCTTC.

The chain couples TRBV5-8 to TRBJ2-1; 8 bases agree with TRBD1. Germline loops: CDR1 SGHTS, CDR2 YDEGEE. The CDR3 contains 16 residues. The V and J ends lost 4 bases and 0 bases, in that order; junction bases with no gene match: 6. CDR3 sequence reads: CASSRGTGPSYNEQFF. The DNA of the CDR3 is TGTGCCAGCAGCCGTGGGACAGGCCCCTCCTACAATGAGCAGTTCTTC.

V is TRBV27 and J is TRBJ1-1; D not resolved. The ends were cut back, 5 bases at V and 1 base at J, with 8 bases in the middle. CDR3 length: 13 residues. The V gene's germline CDR1 is MNHEY and CDR2 SMNVEV (reference sequence). The CDR3 loop reads CASSREENTEAFF. Written as DNA, the CDR3 is TGTGCCAGCAGTCGGGAGGAGAACACTGAAGCTTTCTTT.

This rearrangement joins TRBV5-6 to TRBJ1-5; TRBD1 might be the D (6 bases). V gave up 5 bases and J gave up 2 bases, with 14 bases separating them. The CDR3 length is 15 residues. CDR1 SGHDT and CDR2 YYEEEE come from the germline V gene. Written as DNA, the CDR3 is TGTGCCAGCAGTAGGCGGGGGGCGGGCAATCAGCCCCAGCATTTT. This translates into CASSRRGAGNQPQHF.

A few counts support this clone. The V and J genes are TRBV7-2 and TRBJ2-1, with 12 bases identical to TRBD2. Germline-derived CDR1 and CDR2 are SGHTA and FQGNSA. V lost 2 bases and J lost 14; bases outside the gene matches: 10. The CDR3 extends over 15 amino acids. The CDR3 DNA follows: TGTGCCAGCAGCTTATTAAGAACTAGCGGGGGGCGGGAGTTCTTC. Its translation is CASSLLRTSGGREFF.

The V call is TRBV19, the J call TRBJ2-7, with D tentatively TRBD1 (6 bases). CDR3 length: 14 residues. CDR1 and CDR2 (germline): LNHDA, SQIVND (reference sequence). With 5 bases removed from V and 0 bases from J, the gap between germline ends came to 11 bases. The CDR3 is CASSPRQDSYEQYF. The CDR3 nucleotides read TGTGCCAGTAGTCCTCGACAGGACTCCTACGAGCAGTACTTC.

The rearrangement uses TRBV30 and TRBJ1-5; D not certain. CDR1 is GTSNPN, CDR2 SVGIG, per germline (reference sequence). Trimming stripped 1 base from V and 3 bases from J, with 7 bases between. This CDR3 region has 13 residues. The CDR3 loop reads CAWSGGPNQPQHF. CDR3 DNA sequence: TGTGCCTGGAGTGGCGGTCCCAATCAGCCCCAGCATTTT.

The genes are TRBV6-5 and TRBJ2-7, with TRBD1 as a possible D gene (6 bases). The germline gives CDR1 MNHEY, CDR2 SVGAGI. The CDR3 runs 14 residues. Trimming removed 0 bases from V and 4 bases from J, with 10 bases in between. The CDR3 here is CASSYSGGEYEQYF. CDR3 sequence (DNA): TGTGCCAGCAGTTACTCAGGGGGAGAGTACGAGCAGTACTTC.

The CDR3 coding sequence is TGTGCCAGCAGCAAAAGCCCGAACCTCCGAGGCCGTTGGGATGAAAAACTGTTTTTT. Protein: CASSKSPNLRGRWDEKLFF. The rearrangement links TRBV21-1 to TRBJ1-4. TRBV21-1 is recorded as a pseudogene. The CDR3 covers 19 residues.

The V call is TRBV6-4, the J call TRBJ1-3, with D perhaps matching TRBD1 (6 bases). This CDR3 contains 15 residues. CDR1 MRHNA and CDR2 SNTAGT come from the germline V gene. V was clipped by 11 bases and J by 0 bases, with 17 bases between them. CDR3 DNA: TGTGCCGCCCTTGGGGGCCCCAGCTCTGGAAACACCATATATTTT. Amino acid sequence: CAALGGPSSGNTIYF.

Comments on this clone: The sample contains more than one DNA sequence encoding this CDR3. The rearrangement joins TRBV19 to TRBJ2-7; maybe TRBD2 (6 bases). V dropped 4 bases and J dropped 2 bases, with 12 bases sitting between them. This CDR3 contains 14 residues. Germline-derived CDR1 and CDR2 are LNHDA and SQIVND (reference sequence). The CDR3 region has the DNA TGTGCCAGTAGTACCGGGACTCGGACCTACGAGCAGTACTTC. Residues: CASSTGTRTYEQYF.

The gene calls are TRBV6-5 and TRBJ2-3; D gene unclear. CDR3 size: 16 residues. The ends were cut back, 0 bases at V and 1 base at J, with 11 bases in the middle. CDR1 and CDR2 from the germline V gene are MNHEY and SVGAGI. CDR3 DNA: TGTGCCAGCAGTTACTCGGCAGTGGTGGGCACAGATACGCAGTATTTT. Encoded protein: CASSYSAVVGTDTQYF.

The V and J genes are TRBV25-1 and TRBJ1-2; 8 nucleotides match TRBD1. The CDR3 loop spans 16 amino acids. Per the germline V gene, CDR1 is MGHDK and CDR2 is SYGVNS. J lost 1 base, V lost 2 bases, and 6 bases had no gene match. In DNA, the CDR3 is TGTGCCAGCAGTGAAAACGGACAGGGCCTTAACTATGGCTACACCTTC. It translates to CASSENGQGLNYGYTF.